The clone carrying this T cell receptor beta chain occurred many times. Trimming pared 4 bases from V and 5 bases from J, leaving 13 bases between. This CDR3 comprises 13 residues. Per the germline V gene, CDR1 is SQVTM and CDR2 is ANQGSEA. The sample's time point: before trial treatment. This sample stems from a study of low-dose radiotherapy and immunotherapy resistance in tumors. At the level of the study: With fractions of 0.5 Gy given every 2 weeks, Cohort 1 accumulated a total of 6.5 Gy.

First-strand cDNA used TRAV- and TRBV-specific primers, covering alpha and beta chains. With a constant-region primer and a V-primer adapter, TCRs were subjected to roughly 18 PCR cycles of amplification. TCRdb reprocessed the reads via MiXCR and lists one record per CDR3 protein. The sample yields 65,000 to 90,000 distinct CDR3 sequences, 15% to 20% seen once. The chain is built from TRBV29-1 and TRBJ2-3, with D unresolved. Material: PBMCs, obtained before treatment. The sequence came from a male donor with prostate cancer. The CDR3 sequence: CSVVNTAKDTQYF. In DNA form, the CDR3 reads TGCAGCGTTGTTAACACAGCGAAAGATACGCAGTATTTT.